A single sample is the source of the 30 T cell receptor beta chains below, sequenced in a study of T cell changes during pregnancy in multiple sclerosis. Libraries were prepared by immunoSEQ multiplex PCR; TCRdb keeps only in-frame clonotypes and omits some of them. The profile covers 30,000 to 45,000 clones, with more than 80% appearing a single time and 1% to 1.5% taken by the ten largest. The sequenced sample was peripheral blood, obtained before pregnancy. These receptors were taken from a female donor with multiple sclerosis, enrolled in a pregnancy study.

The chain combines TRBV5-1 with TRBJ1-1; D is unresolved. This CDR3 is 14 amino acids long. Deletions cut 0 bases from V and 3 bases from J, with 9 bases between. Germline-derived CDR1 and CDR2 are SGHRS and YFSETQ. CDR3: CASSLDPSYTEAFF. The CDR3 coding sequence is TGCGCCAGCAGCTTGGATCCTAGCTACACTGAAGCTTTCTTT.

This chain joins TRBV6-6 and TRBJ2-3, with D possibly being TRBD2 (7 bases). Looked up from germline, CDR1 is MNHNY and CDR2 is SVGAGI (reference sequence). The length of the CDR3 is 16 residues. The V end was cut by 1 base, the J end by 2 bases, with 13 bases between. CDR3 in amino acids: CASSYLGGGVTDTQYF. CDR3 coding DNA: TGTGCCAGCAGTTACTTGGGAGGGGGGGTCACAGATACGCAGTATTTT.

This clone has more than one count but fewer than ten. The chain combines TRBV6-7 with TRBJ2-3, with D maybe TRBD2 (5 bases). TRBV6-7 is noted as an ORF with a role that remains uncertain. Trimming took off 0 bases at V and 3 bases at J, with 28 bases between the two ends. CDR3 size: 21 residues. The CDR3 sequence: CASSYSIVRVRAGGGTDTQYF. The CDR3 nucleotides read TGTGCCAGCAGTTACTCGATTGTGCGGGTCCGAGCCGGAGGAGGAACAGATACGCAGTATTTT.

The V call is TRBV28, the J call TRBJ1-1; TRBD1 aligns across 10 bases. Germline V lookup: CDR1 MDHEN, CDR2 SYDVKM. The CDR3 has 14 amino acids. The V gene end was trimmed by 5 bases and the J gene end by 6 bases; junction bases not matched to a gene: 6. The CDR3 sequence is CASSLDRGTAEAFF. The CDR3 DNA reads TGTGCCAGCAGTCTGGACAGGGGGACCGCTGAAGCTTTCTTT. Complete variable domain (other parts from reference TRBV28 and TRBJ1-1): DVKVTQSSRYLVKRTGEKVFLECVQDMDHENMFWYRQDPGLGLRLIYFSYDVKMKEKGDIPEGYSVSREKKERFSLILESASTNQTSMYLCASSLDRGTAEAFFGQGTRLTVV.

The chain recombines TRBV28 with TRBJ2-7, with TRBD1 identical over 9 bases. The CDR3 contains 14 residues. The germline V gene encodes CDR1 MDHEN and CDR2 SYDVKM. The trim removed 6 bases at V and 6 bases at J, leaving 9 bases unmatched. The CDR3 spells CASRLGQGRPEQYF. CDR3 nucleotides: TGTGCCAGCAGACTCGGACAGGGGAGGCCCGAGCAGTACTTC. Complete variable domain (other parts from reference TRBV28 and TRBJ2-7): DVKVTQSSRYLVKRTGEKVFLECVQDMDHENMFWYRQDPGLGLRLIYFSYDVKMKEKGDIPEGYSVSREKKERFSLILESASTNQTSMYLCASRLGQGRPEQYFGPGTRLTVT.

This chain links TRBV19 with TRBJ2-7, with TRBD2 as a possible D gene (5 bases). This CDR3 is 17 amino acids long. The germline V gene encodes CDR1 LNHDA and CDR2 SQIVND (reference sequence). V was clipped by 1 base and J by 3 bases, with 19 bases between them. The CDR3: CASSIVSGRGQIYEQYF. The DNA of the CDR3 is TGTGCCAGTAGTATAGTCAGTGGACGAGGGCAGATCTACGAGCAGTACTTC.

V and J are TRBV18 and TRBJ2-5; perhaps TRBD2 as D (6 bases). This CDR3 region has 21 residues. Looked up from germline, CDR1 is KGHSH and CDR2 is LQKENI. The V end lost 3 bases, the J end lost 2 bases, and 31 bases lay between the germline ends. In nucleotides, the CDR3 is TGTGCCAGCTCACCGTTCATTCCCCCGGGGCGGGATGCCTTGTCACAAGAGACCCAGTACTTC. Translating it yields CASSPFIPPGRDALSQETQYF.

This clone was picked up one time. This rearrangement joins TRBV30 to TRBJ1-3, with D tentatively TRBD1 (6 bases). Germline CDR1 GTSNPN, CDR2 SVGIG (reference sequence). V was clipped by 1 base and J by 2 bases, with 9 bases between them. This CDR3 comprises 14 residues. The CDR3 sequence: CAWSGTVTGNTIYF. CDR3 in DNA: TGTGCCTGGAGTGGGACAGTAACTGGAAACACCATATATTTT.

In this sample, this clone turned up once. The chain joins TRBV5-1 to TRBJ2-1; 15 nucleotides match TRBD2. The trim removed 2 bases at V and 7 bases at J, leaving 7 bases unmatched. Germline-derived CDR1 and CDR2 are SGHRS and YFSETQ. The CDR3 is 17 residues long. The CDR3 DNA reads as TGCGCCAGCAGCTTAGGACTAGCGGGAGGGCCGAGAAATGAGCAGTTCTTC. Protein product: CASSLGLAGGPRNEQFF.

This sequence joins TRBV5-4 and TRBJ2-1; D possibly corresponds to TRBD2 (6 bases). Between the trimmed V and J ends, which lost 1 base and 4 bases, there was a span of 12 bases. From germline, CDR1 is SGHNT and CDR2 YYREEE (reference sequence). This CDR3 has 15 residues. The CDR3 sequence is CASSLRLAAYNEQFF. CDR3 nucleotide sequence: TGTGCCAGCAGCTTGAGATTAGCGGCATACAATGAGCAGTTCTTC.

V gene TRBV21-1 combines with J gene TRBJ1-5; TRBD1, the table's D call, was not compared with the DNA. TRBV21-1 is deemed a pseudogene. CDR3 size: 15 residues. The CDR3 region has the DNA TGTGCCAGCATCCCACAGGTAACTGAGAATCAGCCCCAGCATTTT. This encodes CASIPQVTENQPQHF.

V gene TRBV30 combines with J gene TRBJ2-4; TRBD1 agrees at 7 bases. The V gene's germline CDR1 is GTSNPN and CDR2 SVGIG (reference sequence). Trimming at V came to 3 bases and at J to 3 bases, leaving 14 bases not matched to a gene. The CDR3 totals 17 residues. The CDR3 nucleotides are TGTGCCTGGAGGGACAGGTTGGAATCTGGGTACAAAAACATTCAGTACTTC. It encodes CAWRDRLESGYKNIQYF.

The chain links TRBV28 to TRBJ1-3, with a tentative D call TRBD1 (5 bases). Germline CDR1 MDHEN, CDR2 SYDVKM. The V and J ends lost 6 bases and 4 bases respectively, with 13 bases between them. The CDR3 spans 14 residues. In DNA, the CDR3 is TGTGCCAGCAGATCAGGGCTGCGGGGAAACACCATATATTTT. Protein: CASRSGLRGNTIYF.

The rearrangement uses TRBV23-1 and TRBJ1-3, with 7 bases fitting TRBD1. TRBV23-1 is an open reading frame whose function is uncertain. CDR3 length: 15 residues. With 3 bases clipped from V and 0 bases from J, the junction kept 2 bases outside the gene matches. The CDR3 loop reads CASSHRQGSGNTIYF. The CDR3 DNA is TGCGCCAGCAGTCATAGACAGGGCTCTGGAAACACCATATATTTT.

The V call is TRBV6-5, the J call TRBJ1-1, with D tentatively TRBD1 (6 bases). This CDR3 is 13 amino acids long. Germline CDR1 and CDR2: MNHEY and SVGAGI. Deletions cut 4 bases from V and 4 bases from J, with 10 bases between. CDR3 loop: CASSSRDTTEAFF. The CDR3 coding sequence is TGTGCCAGCAGTTCCCGGGACACCACTGAAGCTTTCTTT.

V is TRBV6-1 and J is TRBJ2-6; tentative D call: TRBD1 (5 bases). Trimming cost V 6 bases and J 1 base, with 10 bases left between them. Germline lookup yields CDR1 MNHNS and CDR2 SASEGT. CDR3 size: 15 residues. CDR3 residues: CASSIRASGANVLTF. The DNA of the CDR3 is TGTGCCAGCAGCATCAGGGCGTCTGGGGCCAACGTCCTGACTTTC.

The V gene is TRBV28, the J gene TRBJ2-7; no firm D call. The CDR3 consists of 12 residues. Trimming cost V 4 bases and J 6 bases, with 10 bases left between them. The V gene's germline CDR1 is MDHEN and CDR2 SYDVKM. The DNA of the CDR3 is TGTGCCAGCAGTTCCCAATTCGGCGAGCAGTACTTC. It yields the protein CASSSQFGEQYF.

This clone was counted a few times. This chain uses TRBV6-5 with TRBJ2-7; D not certain. Germline V lookup: CDR1 MNHEY, CDR2 SVGAGI. The CDR3 spans 15 residues. Trimming stripped 0 bases from V and 2 bases from J, with 11 bases between. The CDR3 loop reads CASSYSISNPYEQYF. The CDR3 DNA is TGTGCCAGCAGTTACTCGATAAGCAATCCCTACGAGCAGTACTTC.

The J gene is TRBJ2-1, the V gene TRBV10-3; the D gene is possibly TRBD1 (6 bases). The CDR3 contains 14 residues. V gave up 10 bases and J gave up 3 bases, with 16 bases separating them. Germline lookup yields CDR1 ENHRY and CDR2 SYGVKD. The CDR3 coding sequence is TGTGCCACCAAAGGGGGAAAAGACTACAATGAGCAGTTCTTC. Amino acid sequence: CATKGGKDYNEQFF.

This clone was observed a few times. In DNA form, the CDR3 reads TGCGCCAGCAGCCAAGAAGGGACAGGGAGCACTGAAGCTTTCTTT. This encodes CASSQEGTGSTEAFF. The chain recombines TRBV4-1 with TRBJ1-1; 9 nucleotides agree with TRBD1. Germline CDR1 MGHRA, CDR2 YSYEKL. The length of the CDR3 is 15 residues. The V segment lost 0 bases and the J segment 4 bases; nucleotides outside the gene matches: 3.

The CDR3 loop is CASSVQTGSTEAFF. The DNA for the CDR3 is TGTGCCAGTAGTGTCCAGACAGGGTCCACTGAAGCTTTCTTT. The chain couples TRBV19 to TRBJ1-1, with TRBD1 matching 7 bases. Germline V gene data show CDR1 as LNHDA and CDR2 as SQIVND (reference sequence). This CDR3 region has 14 residues. V gave up 5 bases and J gave up 4 bases; unmatched junction bases: 7.

V is TRBV10-2 and J is TRBJ1-1, with a weak D call TRBD1 (6 bases). V lost 7 bases and J 3 bases, leaving 12 bases between the germline ends. The CDR3 runs to 13 residues. Germline V lookup: CDR1 WSHSY, CDR2 SAAADI. CDR3 DNA sequence: TGCGCCAGCACCCCAGGGGAATACACTGAAGCTTTCTTT. Protein product: CASTPGEYTEAFF.

A single count supports this clone. The chain employs TRBV5-1 and TRBJ2-7; 8 bases map to TRBD2. Germline V lookup: CDR1 SGHRS, CDR2 YFSETQ. Trimming at V came to 2 bases and at J to 2 bases, leaving 6 bases not matched to a gene. This CDR3 has 15 residues. The CDR3 nucleotides read TGCGCCAGCAGCTTAGAACTAGCGGCAACCTACGAGCAGTACTTC. Residues: CASSLELAATYEQYF.

The chain couples TRBV7-2 to TRBJ1-1; D gene uncertain. The CDR3 spans 12 residues. Germline values: CDR1 SGHTA, CDR2 FQGNSA. V lost 1 base, J lost 6 bases, and 6 bases lay in between. The CDR3 spells CASSLVLSEAFF. Here the CDR3 DNA reads TGTGCCAGCAGCTTAGTCCTTTCTGAAGCTTTCTTT.

Only a few counts were recorded for this clone. The chain carries TRBV18 and TRBJ2-1; 7 bases are shared with TRBD1. The CDR3 contains 15 residues. Trimming took 3 bases from V and 3 from J; bases not matched to a gene: 5. Germline loops: CDR1 KGHSH, CDR2 LQKENI. Here the CDR3 reads CASSPLGQRYNEQFF. The CDR3 coding sequence is TGTGCCAGCTCACCCTTGGGACAGCGCTACAATGAGCAGTTCTTC.

The DNA for the CDR3 is TGTGCCAGCAGTTTATTATCGGCCCAGGGCCCCTACGAGCAGTACTTC. Amino acids: CASSLLSAQGPYEQYF. V usage is TRBV28 and J usage is TRBJ2-7; a possible D gene is TRBD1 (5 bases). Germline V lookup: CDR1 MDHEN, CDR2 SYDVKM. The CDR3 runs to 16 residues. Trimming stripped 1 base from V and 2 bases from J, with 15 bases between.

The J gene is TRBJ2-5, the V gene TRBV27; 7 bases are a match to TRBD2. Losses at the gene ends were 6 bases for V and 5 bases for J; bases not matched to a gene: 6. This CDR3 is built from 13 residues. Germline CDR1 is MNHEY and CDR2 is SMNVEV (reference sequence). CDR3 sequence reads: CASRRLAHETQYF. In nucleotides, the CDR3 is TGTGCCAGCAGAAGACTAGCACACGAGACCCAGTACTTC.

The chain employs TRBV18 and TRBJ2-7, with 9 bases aligning to TRBD1. The CDR3 covers 14 residues. Per the germline V gene, CDR1 is KGHSH and CDR2 is LQKENI. V was clipped by 5 bases and J by 2 bases; unmatched bases: 4. The DNA of the CDR3 is TGTGCCAGCTCAGAGGGACAGGGTCCCTACGAGCAGTACTTC. Amino acid sequence: CASSEGQGPYEQYF. The whole variable domain, filled in from reference TRBV18 and TRBJ2-7, reads NAGVMQNPRHLVRRRGQEARLRCSPMKGHSHVYWYRQLPEEGLKFMVYLQKENIIDESGMPKERFSAEFPKEGPSILRIQQVVRGDSAAYFCASSEGQGPYEQYFGPGTRLTVT.

V and J are TRBV5-1 and TRBJ2-5; 11 nucleotides match TRBD1. Unmatched junction bases numbered 9, after V lost 4 bases and J lost 1 base. CDR3 length: 17 residues. Per germline, CDR1 SGHRS and CDR2 YFSETQ. The chain's CDR3 is CASSRSPGTGGQETQYF. The CDR3 nucleotides read TGCGCCAGCAGCCGGTCCCCCGGGACAGGGGGCCAAGAGACCCAGTACTTC.

The chain joins TRBV5-1 to TRBJ2-3; 7 bases map to TRBD2. The V gene's germline CDR1 is SGHRS and CDR2 YFSETQ. The ends lost 4 bases at V and 2 bases at J; junction bases unmatched: 7. The CDR3 contains 15 residues. The DNA for the CDR3 is TGCGCCAGCAGCACGATAGCGGGTCTCACAGATACGCAGTATTTT. Translating it yields CASSTIAGLTDTQYF.